The entry that follows covers one TCR beta chain sequence. The data were obtained in a study of blood T cell repertoires in COVID-19. Authors' analysis steps: From reference gene primer amplification, estimates of nucleated cell counts were derived. The table came from immunoSEQ multiplex PCR; TCRdb's copy has only in-frame clones and leaves some out. For V, J and clone size, that table is used; D and trimming come from the DNA. This sample has 150,000 or so clones; around 87% occur once, and the top ten carry roughly 0.57%. This sequence originates from a man aged 60-69 years with COVID-19, enrolled during active disease. Sequencing was performed on peripheral blood.

Here the CDR3 reads CASSPRDSLYEQYF. CDR3 bases: TGTGCCAGCAGCCCCCGGGACAGTCTCTACGAGCAGTACTTC. J is TRBJ2-7 and V is TRBV7-9, with TRBD1 matching 7 bases. V shed 5 bases, J shed 3 bases, and the junction held 7 bases outside the gene matches. The CDR3 totals 14 residues. Germline V CDR1 and CDR2: SEHNR, FQNEAQ (reference sequence).